This is a list of T cell receptor beta chains from one sample in a study of blood T cell repertoires in COVID-19. Sequencing used immunoSEQ multiplex PCR; TCRdb keeps in-frame clones, though not all of them. Found here are around 180,000 clones, approximately 90% of them singletons; the top ten hold roughly 2.9%. Sequenced input: peripheral blood. These receptors all come from a woman aged 25 to 39 with active or convalescent COVID-19. Both conserved end residues are part of each CDR3.

v_gene: TRBV6-6; j_gene: TRBJ1-2; CDR3aa: CASRQGLVENGYTF
v_gene: TRBV18; j_gene: TRBJ2-7; CDR3aa: CASSLQGASYEQYF
v_gene: TRBV6-5; j_gene: TRBJ2-1; CDR3aa: CASRERGTNEQFF
v_gene: TRBV6-5; j_gene: TRBJ1-3; CDR3aa: CASSTGGNTIYF
v_gene: TRBV28; j_gene: TRBJ1-2; CDR3aa: CASSFGRVGYTF
v_gene: TRBV7-2; j_gene: TRBJ1-2; CDR3aa: CASSFLGAGTGSNYGYTF
v_gene: TRBV3-1/TRBV3-2; j_gene: TRBJ2-3; CDR3aa: CASSQRGITDTQYF
v_gene: TRBV6-5; j_gene: TRBJ2-7; CDR3aa: CAISAGGTPYEQYF
v_gene: TRBV19; j_gene: TRBJ2-7; CDR3aa: CASSPGQGTYEQYF
v_gene: TRBV5-1; j_gene: TRBJ2-1; CDR3aa: CASSPSGYGSGRLYNEQFF
v_gene: TRBV4-1; j_gene: TRBJ2-7; CDR3aa: CASSQEGGQQYF
v_gene: TRBV19; j_gene: TRBJ1-5; CDR3aa: CASSIGRDYSNQPQHF
v_gene: TRBV5-4; j_gene: TRBJ1-2; CDR3aa: CASSPWTSSYGYTF
v_gene: TRBV28; j_gene: TRBJ2-7; CDR3aa: CASSFNRGFLPYEQYF
v_gene: TRBV6-6; j_gene: TRBJ2-7; CDR3aa: CASSSGVYEQYF
v_gene: TRBV28; j_gene: TRBJ2-2; CDR3aa: CASMGQPNTGELFF
v_gene: TRBV11-3; j_gene: TRBJ2-3; CDR3aa: CASSYITGGLTDTQYF
v_gene: TRBV5-1; j_gene: TRBJ1-1; CDR3aa: CASSRDLRGTEAFF
v_gene: TRBV19; j_gene: TRBJ1-1; CDR3aa: CASSRGDTEAFF
v_gene: TRBV6-4; j_gene: TRBJ2-2; CDR3aa: CASSDLQGPNTGELFF
v_gene: TRBV29-1; j_gene: TRBJ2-7; CDR3aa: CSGLLAGAEQYF
v_gene: TRBV29-1; j_gene: TRBJ2-7; CDR3aa: CSVEVGHPLRTYEQYF
v_gene: TRBV28; j_gene: TRBJ1-2; CDR3aa: CASSLRGYGYTF
v_gene: TRBV19; j_gene: TRBJ2-3; CDR3aa: CASIKIAGEGPDTQYF
v_gene: TRBV4-2; j_gene: TRBJ1-1; CDR3aa: CASSLAGRTGTEAFF
v_gene: TRBV29-1; j_gene: TRBJ2-5; CDR3aa: CSVEEVETQYF
v_gene: TRBV28; j_gene: TRBJ2-1; CDR3aa: CASSSSLAGSYNEQFF
v_gene: TRBV19; j_gene: TRBJ1-5; CDR3aa: CASSVSPGNQPQHF
v_gene: TRBV25-1; j_gene: TRBJ1-6; CDR3aa: CASSDTSVGGDSPLHF
v_gene: TRBV3-1/TRBV3-2; j_gene: TRBJ2-3; CDR3aa: CASSHASGGSTDTQYF
v_gene: TRBV25-1; j_gene: TRBJ1-4; CDR3aa: CASSEAQSFFANEKLFF
v_gene: TRBV2; j_gene: TRBJ2-5; CDR3aa: CASMEDRGVETQYF
v_gene: TRBV2; j_gene: TRBJ1-1; CDR3aa: CASSRGENTEAFF
v_gene: TRBV6-5; j_gene: TRBJ2-3; CDR3aa: CASSSDRGYTQYF
v_gene: TRBV3-1/TRBV3-2; j_gene: TRBJ2-7; CDR3aa: CASSQQGIRYEQYF
v_gene: TRBV4-1; j_gene: TRBJ1-1; CDR3aa: CASSQGPGQREYTEAFF
v_gene: TRBV14; j_gene: TRBJ2-7; CDR3aa: CASSLFEAGSYEQYF
v_gene: TRBV19; j_gene: TRBJ1-1; CDR3aa: CASSFTGWDTEAFF
v_gene: TRBV7-9; j_gene: TRBJ2-7; CDR3aa: CASSSTGATEQYF
v_gene: TRBV30; j_gene: TRBJ1-5; CDR3aa: CAWSHGYSNQPQHF
v_gene: TRBV5-1; j_gene: TRBJ2-1; CDR3aa: CASSLKRENNEQFF
v_gene: TRBV7-9; j_gene: TRBJ2-5; CDR3aa: CASSIQERETQYF
v_gene: TRBV28; j_gene: TRBJ1-5; CDR3aa: CASSLYKGLSQPQHF
v_gene: TRBV14; j_gene: TRBJ1-2; CDR3aa: CASSQGEDRGFANYGYTF
v_gene: TRBV18; j_gene: TRBJ1-6; CDR3aa: CASSPTGGAGSPLHF
v_gene: TRBV12-5; j_gene: TRBJ2-1; CDR3aa: CASGLQGAANEQFF
v_gene: TRBV18; j_gene: TRBJ1-4; CDR3aa: CASSGRKQGYNEKLFF
v_gene: TRBV11-2; j_gene: TRBJ1-2; CDR3aa: CASSSDRGNYGYTF
v_gene: TRBV5-1; j_gene: TRBJ1-2; CDR3aa: CASSFDRDYGYTF
v_gene: TRBV2; j_gene: TRBJ2-7; CDR3aa: CARRSGTGSYEQYF
v_gene: TRBV7-7; j_gene: TRBJ2-1; CDR3aa: CASSQDRVHNEQFF